This is a list of T cell receptor beta chains from one sample in a study of blood T cells in healthy people across ages. One entry per CDR3 protein results from TCRdb running MiXCR on the 5' RACE reads. In the table there are around 870,000 distinct CDR3 sequences, about 30% of which are singletons. The sequenced material came from blood. Every receptor here comes from a woman aged 80 or older in good health. Each CDR3 is given without its conserved first and last residue. A clone size is listed for some rows: how often the clone was seen (once, few, many), or a class if it is expanded.

TRBJ2-7,.,TRBV9,ASSAEGGYEQY
TRBJ2-5,.,TRBV10-3,AIRQGSDYGQETQY
TRBJ2-6,.,TRBV6-1,ASIEEGSGANVLT
TRBJ2-3,few,TRBV29-1,SAASGGVTDTQY
TRBJ1-2,few,TRBV21-1,ASSIPLYAGTGYGYT
TRBJ2-7,.,TRBV29-1,SVDSSGGSEQY
TRBJ2-5,many,TRBV6-2/TRBV6-3,ASTSRGAGVQETQY
TRBJ1-1,.,TRBV11-3,ASSRAGQMNTEAF
TRBJ1-2,few,TRBV18,ASSLAGTGGANGYT
TRBJ1-3,few,TRBV20-1,SAITQGARGNTIY
.,many,TRBV4-3,ASSQEKGHPLPTQY
.,.,TRBV27,ASRTGRAETQY
TRBJ2-7,many,TRBV15,ATSRRDRVYEQY
TRBJ2-1,.,TRBV4-3,ASSQDGQGNKLSV
TRBJ2-5,many,TRBV29-1,SVGQGIRETQY
TRBJ2-1,many,TRBV27,ASRPAGGWGAQF
TRBJ2-5,many,TRBV6-5,ASSPWGGGAETQY
TRBJ2-6,many,TRBV9,ASSPPGQASGANVLT
TRBJ1-4,many,TRBV7-2,ASSLALGDNEKLF
.,many,TRBV15,ATSRVGTSGGETQY
TRBJ1-5,.,TRBV11-2,ASSLDGGQLPQH
TRBJ2-3,.,TRBV29-1,SVEDLEGRADTQY
TRBJ2-7,.,TRBV20-1,SASGTAGSSYEQY
TRBJ1-1,.,TRBV6-5,ASSYGGTQSTEAF
TRBJ1-5,.,TRBV4-3,ASSQGERQESNQPQH
TRBJ2-1,many,TRBV7-2,ASSFIFRTGGGDEQF
TRBJ2-3,many,TRBV5-1,ASSLVPRSTDTQY
TRBJ2-7,.,TRBV5-5,ASRLDRGVTYEQY
TRBJ2-5,.,TRBV18,ASSPSSQETQY
TRBJ2-1,many,TRBV7-7,ASSLAQVESAEQF
TRBJ1-5,many,TRBV20-1,SARVGHGNQPQH
TRBJ2-3,few,TRBV11-2,ASTFPQGATDTQY
TRBJ2-7,.,TRBV24-1,ATGDVTSGGAIEQY
TRBJ2-3,many,TRBV7-8,ASSRSGNTDTQY
TRBJ1-5,once,TRBV12-3/TRBV12-4,ASSTSPPPQPQH
TRBJ1-1,few,TRBV20-1,SAKIGGTEAF
TRBJ2-2,many,TRBV5-1,ASSIGTMNTGELF
TRBJ2-3,many,TRBV20-1,SAIREGADTQY
TRBJ1-5,.,TRBV19,ASSLGGQGAGNQPQH
TRBJ2-7,many,TRBV7-2,ASSLGAGRTYEQY
TRBJ1-2,many,TRBV12-3/TRBV12-4,ASSRGHPNYGYT
TRBJ1-2,.,TRBV7-9,ASIKTGVYGYT
TRBJ2-5,many,TRBV7-9,ASSFSGLAGFQETQY
TRBJ2-3,many,TRBV6-4,ASSDSGRTDTQY
TRBJ2-4,.,TRBV15,ATSREGGGGPHLAKNIQY
TRBJ2-7,many,TRBV7-2,ASSERGTSYEQY
TRBJ2-1,many,TRBV20-1,SASQDLSSYNEQF
TRBJ2-5,many,TRBV7-9,ASSLYGLSGWETQY
TRBJ2-7,many,TRBV10-3,AIRAGAFEQY
TRBJ2-7,once,TRBV5-6,ASSFLGVGQGCNEQY
TRBJ2-7,many,TRBV20-1,SARTRVFQY
TRBJ2-5,many,TRBV20-1,SARDPGRGEETQY
TRBJ2-5,many,TRBV5-1,ASSPGSPTETQY
TRBJ1-2,many,TRBV27,ASSQSGQGGDYYGYT
TRBJ1-4,.,TRBV30,AWSQHGRVDEKLF
TRBJ2-1,.,TRBV19,ASSPTRGRGKTQF
TRBJ2-3,.,TRBV12-3/TRBV12-4,ASSMLVAGVFTDTQY
TRBJ1-2,.,TRBV7-9,ASSSSGANYGYT
TRBJ1-6,many,TRBV12-3/TRBV12-4,ASSLYRDSPLH
TRBJ2-1,many,TRBV6-2/TRBV6-3,ASSIRRDKAF